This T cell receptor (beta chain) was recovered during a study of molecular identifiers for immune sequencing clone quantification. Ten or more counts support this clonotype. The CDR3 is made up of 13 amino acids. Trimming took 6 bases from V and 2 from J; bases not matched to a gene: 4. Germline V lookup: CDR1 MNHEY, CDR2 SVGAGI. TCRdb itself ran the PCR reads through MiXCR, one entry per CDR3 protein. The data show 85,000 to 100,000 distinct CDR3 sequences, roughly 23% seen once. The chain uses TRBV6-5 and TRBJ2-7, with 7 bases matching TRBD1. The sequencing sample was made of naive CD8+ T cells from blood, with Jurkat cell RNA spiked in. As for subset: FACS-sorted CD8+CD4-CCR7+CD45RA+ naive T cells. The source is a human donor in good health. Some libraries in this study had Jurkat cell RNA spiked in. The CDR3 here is CASSIGTAYEQYF. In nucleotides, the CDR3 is TGTGCCAGCAGCATAGGGACAGCCTACGAGCAGTACTTC.